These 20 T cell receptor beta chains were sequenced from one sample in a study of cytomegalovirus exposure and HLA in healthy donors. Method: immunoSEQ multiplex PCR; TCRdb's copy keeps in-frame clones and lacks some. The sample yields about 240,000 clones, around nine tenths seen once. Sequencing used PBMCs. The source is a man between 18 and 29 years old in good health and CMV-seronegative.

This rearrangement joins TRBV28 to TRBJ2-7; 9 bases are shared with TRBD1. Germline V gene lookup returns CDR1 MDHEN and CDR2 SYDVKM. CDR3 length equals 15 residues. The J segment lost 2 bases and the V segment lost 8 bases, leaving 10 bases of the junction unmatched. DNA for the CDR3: TGTGCCAGCGGGGGACAGGGAACTCCTACCTACGAGCAGTACTTC. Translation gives CASGGQGTPTYEQYF.

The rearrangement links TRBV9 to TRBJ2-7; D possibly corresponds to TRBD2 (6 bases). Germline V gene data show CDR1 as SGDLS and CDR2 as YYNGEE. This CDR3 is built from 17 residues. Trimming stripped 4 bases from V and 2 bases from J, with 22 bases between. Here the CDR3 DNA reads TGTGCCAGCAGCCCAGGTGGGGGGAGCCTTAGGCCCTACGAGCAGTACTTC. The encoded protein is CASSPGGGSLRPYEQYF.

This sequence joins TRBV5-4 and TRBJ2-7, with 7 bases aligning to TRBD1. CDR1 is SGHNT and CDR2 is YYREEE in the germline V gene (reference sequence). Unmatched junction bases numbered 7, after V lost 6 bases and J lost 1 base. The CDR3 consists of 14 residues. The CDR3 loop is CASTYRGESYEQYF. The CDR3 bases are TGTGCCAGCACATACAGGGGTGAGTCCTACGAGCAGTACTTC.

The DNA of the CDR3 is TGTGCCAGCAGTTCCGGACAGATTAATCAGCCCCAGCATTTT. Translation: CASSSGQINQPQHF. The chain carries TRBV28 and TRBJ1-5; weak D call: TRBD1 (6 bases). The CDR3 covers 14 residues. V gave up 4 bases and J gave up 4 bases, with 11 bases separating them. Germline V lookup: CDR1 MDHEN, CDR2 SYDVKM.

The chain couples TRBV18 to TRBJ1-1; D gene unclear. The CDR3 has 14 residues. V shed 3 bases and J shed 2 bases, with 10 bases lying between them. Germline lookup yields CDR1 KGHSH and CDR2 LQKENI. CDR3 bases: TGTGCCAGCTCACCGGAGGTTGACAACACTGAAGCTTTCTTT. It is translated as CASSPEVDNTEAFF.

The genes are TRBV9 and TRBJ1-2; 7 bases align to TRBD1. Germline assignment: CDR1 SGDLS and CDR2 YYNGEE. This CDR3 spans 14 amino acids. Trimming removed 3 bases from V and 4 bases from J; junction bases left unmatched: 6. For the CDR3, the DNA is TGTGCCAGCAGCGAAGGACAGGACATCTATGGCTACACCTTC. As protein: CASSEGQDIYGYTF. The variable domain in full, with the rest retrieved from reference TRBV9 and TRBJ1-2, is DSGVTQTPKHLITATGQRVTLRCSPRSGDLSVYWYQQSLDQGLQFLIQYYNGEERAKGNILERFSAQQFPDLHSELNLSSLELGDSALYFCASSEGQDIYGYTFGSGTRLTVV.

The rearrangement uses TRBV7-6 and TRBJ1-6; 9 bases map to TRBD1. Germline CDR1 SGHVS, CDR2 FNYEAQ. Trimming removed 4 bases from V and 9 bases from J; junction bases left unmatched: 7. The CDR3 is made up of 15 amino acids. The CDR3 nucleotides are TGTGCCAGCAGCTCCCTGGGACAGGGTGTTTCACCCCTCCACTTT. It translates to CASSSLGQGVSPLHF.

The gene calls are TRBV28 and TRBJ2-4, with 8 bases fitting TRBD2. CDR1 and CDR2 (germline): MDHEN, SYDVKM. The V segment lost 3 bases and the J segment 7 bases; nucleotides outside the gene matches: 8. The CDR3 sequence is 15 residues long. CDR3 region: CASSLGAGEGNIQYF. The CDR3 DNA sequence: TGTGCCAGCAGTTTGGGAGCGGGAGAGGGGAACATTCAGTACTTC. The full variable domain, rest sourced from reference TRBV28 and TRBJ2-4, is DVKVTQSSRYLVKRTGEKVFLECVQDMDHENMFWYRQDPGLGLRLIYFSYDVKMKEKGDIPEGYSVSREKKERFSLILESASTNQTSMYLCASSLGAGEGNIQYFGAGTRLSVL.

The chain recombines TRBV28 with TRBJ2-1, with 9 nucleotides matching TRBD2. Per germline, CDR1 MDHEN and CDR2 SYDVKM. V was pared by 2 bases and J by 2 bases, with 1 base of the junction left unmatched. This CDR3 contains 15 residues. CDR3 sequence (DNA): TGTGCCAGCAGTTTACCTAGCGGGACCTACAATGAGCAGTTCTTC. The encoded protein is CASSLPSGTYNEQFF.

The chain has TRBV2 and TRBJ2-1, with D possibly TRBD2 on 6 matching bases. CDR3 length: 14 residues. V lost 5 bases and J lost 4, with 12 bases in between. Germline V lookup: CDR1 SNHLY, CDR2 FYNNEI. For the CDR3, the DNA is TGTGCCAGCAGTTATACCCGGGGGTACAATGAGCAGTTCTTC. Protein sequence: CASSYTRGYNEQFF.

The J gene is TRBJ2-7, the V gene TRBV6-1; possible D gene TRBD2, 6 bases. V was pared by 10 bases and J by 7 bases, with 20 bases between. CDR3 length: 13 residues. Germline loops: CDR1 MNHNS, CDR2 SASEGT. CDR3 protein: CATLRGGVREQYF. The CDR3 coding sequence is TGTGCCACGCTGAGGGGAGGTGTACGGGAGCAGTACTTC.

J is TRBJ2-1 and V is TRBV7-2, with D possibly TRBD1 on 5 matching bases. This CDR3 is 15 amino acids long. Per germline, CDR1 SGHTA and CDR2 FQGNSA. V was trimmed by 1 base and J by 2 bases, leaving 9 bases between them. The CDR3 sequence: CASSLGWGPYNEQFF. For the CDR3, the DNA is TGTGCCAGCAGCTTAGGGTGGGGCCCCTACAATGAGCAGTTCTTC.

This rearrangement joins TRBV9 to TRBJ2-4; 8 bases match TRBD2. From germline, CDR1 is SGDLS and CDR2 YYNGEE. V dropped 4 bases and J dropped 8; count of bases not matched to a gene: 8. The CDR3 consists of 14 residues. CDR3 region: CASSLTGRGDIQYF. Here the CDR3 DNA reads TGTGCCAGCAGCCTCACAGGGCGGGGGGACATTCAGTACTTC.

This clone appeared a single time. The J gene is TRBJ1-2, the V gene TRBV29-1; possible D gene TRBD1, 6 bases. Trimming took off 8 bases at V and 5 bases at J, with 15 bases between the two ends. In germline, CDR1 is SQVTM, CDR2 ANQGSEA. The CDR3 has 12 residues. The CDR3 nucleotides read TGCAGCACAAGGGGGTCGGGGTATGGCTACACCTTC. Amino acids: CSTRGSGYGYTF.

The CDR3, as DNA: TGCGCCAGCAGCCTTCAGGTTAACACTGAAGCTTTCTTT. This translates into CASSLQVNTEAFF. The J gene is TRBJ1-1, the V gene TRBV4-1; D is undetermined. The CDR3 contains 13 residues. Germline CDR1 reads MGHRA; CDR2 reads YSYEKL. Between the trimmed V and J ends, which lost 4 bases and 2 bases, there was a span of 8 bases.

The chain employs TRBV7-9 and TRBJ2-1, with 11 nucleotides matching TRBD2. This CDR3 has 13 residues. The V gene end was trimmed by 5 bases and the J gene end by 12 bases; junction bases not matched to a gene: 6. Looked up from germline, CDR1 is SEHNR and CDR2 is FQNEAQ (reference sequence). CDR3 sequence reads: CASSASTSGGQFF. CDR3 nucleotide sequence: TGTGCCAGCAGCGCCTCAACTAGCGGGGGGCAGTTCTTC.

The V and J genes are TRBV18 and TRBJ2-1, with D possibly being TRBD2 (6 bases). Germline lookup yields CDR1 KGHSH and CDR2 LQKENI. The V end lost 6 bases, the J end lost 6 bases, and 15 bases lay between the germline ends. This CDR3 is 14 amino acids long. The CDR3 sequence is CASSNGQGGNEQFF. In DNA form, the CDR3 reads TGTGCCAGCTCCAATGGGCAGGGAGGCAATGAGCAGTTCTTC.

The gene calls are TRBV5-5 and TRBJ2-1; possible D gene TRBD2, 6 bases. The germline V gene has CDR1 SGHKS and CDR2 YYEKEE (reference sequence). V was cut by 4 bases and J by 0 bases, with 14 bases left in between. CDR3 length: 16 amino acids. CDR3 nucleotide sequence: TGTGCCAGCAGCGACGAGCGGGCAAGCTCCTACAATGAGCAGTTCTTC. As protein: CASSDERASSYNEQFF. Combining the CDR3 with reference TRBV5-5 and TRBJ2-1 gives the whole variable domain DAGVTQSPTHLIKTRGQQVTLRCSPISGHKSVSWYQQVLGQGPQFIFQYYEKEERGRGNFPDRFSARQFPNYSSELNVNALLLGDSALYLCASSDERASSYNEQFFGPGTRLTVL.

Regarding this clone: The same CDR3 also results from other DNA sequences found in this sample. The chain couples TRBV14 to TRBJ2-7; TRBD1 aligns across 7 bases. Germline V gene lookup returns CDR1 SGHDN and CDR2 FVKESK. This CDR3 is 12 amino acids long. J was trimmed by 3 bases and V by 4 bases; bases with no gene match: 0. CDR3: CASSPGGYEQYF. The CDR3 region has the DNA TGTGCCAGCAGCCCAGGGGGCTACGAGCAGTACTTC.

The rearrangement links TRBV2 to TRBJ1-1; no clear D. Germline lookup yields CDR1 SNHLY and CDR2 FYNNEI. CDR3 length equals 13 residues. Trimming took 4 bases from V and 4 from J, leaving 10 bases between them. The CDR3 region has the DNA TGTGCCAGCAGTGTAGAGGGTACCACTGAAGCTTTCTTT. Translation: CASSVEGTTEAFF.